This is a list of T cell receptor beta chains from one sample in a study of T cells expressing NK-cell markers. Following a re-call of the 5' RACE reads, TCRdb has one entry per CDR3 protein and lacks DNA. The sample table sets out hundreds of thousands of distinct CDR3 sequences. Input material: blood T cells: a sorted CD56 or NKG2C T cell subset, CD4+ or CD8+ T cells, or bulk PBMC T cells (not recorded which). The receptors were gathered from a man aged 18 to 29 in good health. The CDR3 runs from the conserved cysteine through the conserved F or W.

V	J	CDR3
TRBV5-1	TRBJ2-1	CASSSTMGSFF
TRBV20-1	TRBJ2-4	CSAKITGIQYF
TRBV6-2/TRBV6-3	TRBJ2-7	CASSSQRTRESYEQYF
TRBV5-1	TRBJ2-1	CASSLGDGGRIYNEQFF
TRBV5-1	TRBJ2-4	CASSLTGSKNIQYF
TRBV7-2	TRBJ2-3	CASTYTGTQYF
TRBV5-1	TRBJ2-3	CASSLGTSLRTDTQYF
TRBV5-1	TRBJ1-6	CASSPAGVGSPLHF
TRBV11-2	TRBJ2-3	CASSLGSRGGTDTQYF
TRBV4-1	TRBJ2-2	CASSQDPDPTGELFF
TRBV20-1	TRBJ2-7	CSAGPGGSNSHEQYF
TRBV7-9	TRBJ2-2	CASSPFQRSSEPNTGELFF
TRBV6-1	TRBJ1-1	CASRASEVGTEAFF
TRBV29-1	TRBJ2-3	CSVEGVGGQTTDTQYF
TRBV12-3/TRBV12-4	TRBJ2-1	CASSRLAGLRNEQFF
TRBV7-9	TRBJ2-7	CASSLAKQGATHYEQYF
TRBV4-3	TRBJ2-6	CASSRQGSGANVLTF
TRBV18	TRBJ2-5	CASSPERQQYQETQYF
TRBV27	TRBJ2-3	CASSLREAGTDTQYF
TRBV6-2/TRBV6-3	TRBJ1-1	CASSDERQGRTEAFF
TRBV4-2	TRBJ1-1	CASSQDTVPVAWHTEAFF
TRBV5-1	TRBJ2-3	CASSYYPDTQYF
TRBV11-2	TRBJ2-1	CASSPRGLVAYNEQFF
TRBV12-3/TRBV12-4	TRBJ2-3	CASSPGGAVSQYF
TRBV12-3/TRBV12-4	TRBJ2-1	CASRFQGPEQFF
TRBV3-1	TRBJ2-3	CASSGVRSDTQYF
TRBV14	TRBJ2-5	CASSQGAGQWWETQYF